This T cell receptor beta chain was recovered during a study of beta chain features in type 1 diabetes. Germline loops: CDR1 LNHNV, CDR2 YYDKDF (reference sequence). There are 14 residues in the CDR3. To note about this clone: Its antigen is unknown. One junction end does not reproduce the germline sequence, and a read error may be involved.

Reverse transcription of all isolated RNA meant that expressed TCRB transcripts were sequenced. Samples of naive, central memory and regulatory T cells yielded a mean of about 3.57 million reads. Sequencing used immunoSEQ multiplex PCR; TCRdb keeps in-frame clones, though not all of them. The sample gives 310,000 or so clones, 14% to 15% of which show up once; approximately 0.015% is in the top ten. Notes on the study in general: Shorter templates might be favored by PCR, and equally so in patients and in controls. Within each of all four CD4+ subsets, Type 1 diabetes patients had TCRB CDR3s that were moderately but significantly shorter. Type 1 diabetes patients had fewer VDJ junction insertions and more deletions. Naive, central memory and Treg TCRB repertoires appeared more alike in patients than in healthy donors.

Source material: naive CD4+ T cells from blood. This chain connects TRBV15 to TRBJ2-7; perhaps TRBD1 as D (5 bases). The sequence was obtained from a man younger than 35 with type 1 diabetes. This CDR3 is CATSRRQSSYQQYF. The CDR3 DNA reads TGTGCCACCAGCAGACGACAGAGCTCCTACCAGCAGTACTTC.